The clone carrying this T cell receptor beta chain was seen ten or more times. Its antigen is not identified. The CDR3 covers 16 residues. V was cut by 3 bases and J by 0 bases, with 11 bases left in between. From germline, CDR1 is KGHSH and CDR2 LQKENI. This specimen belongs to a study of read filtering for tumor transcriptome and immune sequencing. At the level of the study: DNase treatment preceded whole-transcriptome library preparation. Study-wide results and limits: In IR-seq, single-read clonotypes were roughly 82% of clonotypes but 3.5% to 4% of reads. RNA-seq captured clonotypes less deeply and reliably than IR-seq.

This library used approximately 390 ng RNA and molecular barcoded adaptors spanning alpha/delta and beta/gamma chains. From the reads, TCRdb called clonotypes with MiXCR, one entry per CDR3 protein. Of 30,000 to 40,000 distinct CDR3 sequences in the sample, roughly an eighth were seen once. The sequenced sample was a population of CD138-negative cells sorted from bone marrow. The chain uses TRBV18 and TRBJ2-2, with D unclear. The receptor was isolated from a donor older than 35 with multiple myeloma. Written as DNA, the CDR3 is TGTGCCAGCTCACCGCCAGTGGGAACGAACACCGGGGAGCTGTTTTTT. Amino acids: CASSPPVGTNTGELFF.